There are many counts of the clone carrying this TCR beta chain. Relative to the germline gene, one junction end is altered; a read error may explain this. Other DNA sequences from this sample encode an identical CDR3 as well. TCRdb reassembled clones from the PCR reads with MiXCR. The repertoire has 10,000 to 15,000 clones, roughly a quarter of them found once; the top ten carry 15% to 20%. Among the patients, none had received any treatment before thyroid surgery. The data stem from a study of metastatic and nonmetastatic thyroid tumors. The CDR3 spans 12 residues. Germline CDR1 KGHSH, CDR2 LQKENI. The rearrangement joins TRBV18 to TRBJ1-2; D is unresolved. The source of this sequence is a female donor with papillary thyroid cancer or a benign thyroid nodule (not recorded which). Some clones in this sample may be carry-over from other donors' samples. Sequenced: tumor tissue. The DNA of the CDR3 is TGTGCCAGTTCACCGGCTGGGGAGGGCTACACCTTC. Translating it yields CASSPAGEGYTF. Looking up the rest from reference TRBV18 and TRBJ1-2 gives the full variable domain: NAGVMQNPRHLVRRRGQEARLRCSPMKGHSHVYWYRQLPEEGLKFMVYLQKENIIDESGMPKERFSAEFPKEGPSILRIQQVVRGDSAAYFCASSPAGEGYTFGSGTRLTVV.